A selection of T cell receptor beta chains follows, all from one sample in a study of technical replicates of blood from a handful of donors. The method was immunoSEQ multiplex PCR; TCRdb's version includes in-frame clones alone and lacks a portion of them. The repertoire consists of almost 90,000 clones, with 94% occurring once and the leading ten covering about 0.25%. What was sequenced was T cells isolated from PBMCs. The receptors stem from a human donor in good health. The CDR3 runs from the conserved cysteine through the conserved F or W. The D gene is left open where the match is weak. Only some rows state a clone size, as once, few, many or a class for expanded clones.

15 | TRBJ1-2 | . | TRBV19 | . | TGTGCCAGTACCCTACTCCGAGGAGCTAACTATGGCTACACCTTC | CASTLLRGANYGYTF
12 | TRBJ2-2 | . | TRBV11-2 | TRBD1 | TGTGCCAGCAGCTCCCCGACAGGGAAGCTGTTTTTT | CASSSPTGKLFF
15 | TRBJ2-3 | . | TRBV9 | TRBD2 | TGTGCCAGCAGCTTGGGACTAGCGGGGGCAGATACGCAGTATTTT | CASSLGLAGADTQYF
16 | TRBJ2-7 | . | TRBV5-1 | TRBD2 | TGCGCCAGCAGCCCGATGGGACTAGCGGGAGACTACGAGCAGTACTTC | CASSPMGLAGDYEQYF
18 | TRBJ2-3 | . | TRBV2 | TRBD2 | TGTGCCAGCAGTGAGGGTGCTAGCGGGAGTAGAAGCACAGATACGCAGTATTTT | CASSEGASGSRSTDTQYF
17 | TRBJ2-5 | . | TRBV19 | TRBD2 | TGTGCCAGTAGTATTGAGGTCGGGGGGGTATCTCAAGAGACCCAGTACTTC | CASSIEVGGVSQETQYF
16 | TRBJ2-5 | . | TRBV5-4 | . | TGTGCCAGCAGCTTGGCCCTTGGACAGAATGAAGAGACCCAGTACTTC | CASSLALGQNEETQYF
14 | TRBJ1-5 | . | TRBV6-5 | . | TGTGCCAGCAGCCCCGGGGTCGGCAATCAGCCCCAGCATTTT | CASSPGVGNQPQHF
16 | TRBJ2-6 | . | TRBV15 | . | TGTGCCACCAGCAGAGACCAGGGTGCGGGGGCCAACGTCCTGACTTTC | CATSRDQGAGANVLTF
13 | TRBJ2-2 | . | TRBV2 | . | TGTGCCAGCAGTGGCGAGAACACCGGGGAGCTGTTTTTT | CASSGENTGELFF
13 | TRBJ2-3 | . | TRBV5-4 | . | TGTGCCAGCGCCGGGTTCTACACAGATACGCAGTATTTT | CASAGFYTDTQYF
13 | TRBJ1-2 | . | TRBV28 | . | TGTGCCACTAAGGCCGGCGGAGTTTGGGGCTACACCTTC | CATKAGGVWGYTF
14 | TRBJ2-7 | . | TRBV6-5 | . | TGTGCCAGCAAAGGTACAGTTCCCCCCTACGAGCAGTACTTC | CASKGTVPPYEQYF
11 | TRBJ2-3 | . | TRBV25-1 | . | TGTGCCAGCAGTCAACGGGATACGCAGTATTTT | CASSQRDTQYF
15 | TRBJ2-6 | . | TRBV11-3 | TRBD1 | TGTGCCAGCAGCGCAACAGGGGGATCAGCCAACGTCCTGACTTTC | CASSATGGSANVLTF
20 | TRBJ2-1 | . | TRBV5-1 | TRBD2 | TGCGCCAGCAGCTTCTGGGGGACTAGCGGGGTTGCGCCCTCCTACAATGAGCAGTTCTTC | CASSFWGTSGVAPSYNEQFF
15 | TRBJ1-3 | . | TRBV6-5 | . | TGTGCCAGCAGTTCGCGGGAGGAGGCTGGAAACACCATATATTTT | CASSSREEAGNTIYF
15 | TRBJ1-5 | . | TRBV9 | TRBD1 | TGTGCCAGCAGCGTAGACGGGACAGGGGTGCAGCCCCAGCATTTT | CASSVDGTGVQPQHF
16 | TRBJ2-7 | . | TRBV11-2 | TRBD2 | TGTGCCAGCAGCTTAGTAACTAGCGGGGCGGTTTACGAGCAGTACTTC | CASSLVTSGAVYEQYF
15 | TRBJ2-5 | . | TRBV27 | TRBD1 | TGTGCCAGCAGTCCCCTGACAGGGACAAGGGAGACCCAGTACTTC | CASSPLTGTRETQYF
15 | TRBJ2-2 | . | TRBV13 | TRBD1 | TGTGTCAGCAGCCCGCCGACAGGGGAAACCGGGGAGCTGTTTTTT | CVSSPPTGETGELFF
15 | TRBJ2-7 | . | TRBV28 | . | TGTGCCAGCAGTTCACTACGAGCCAGGGACTACGAGCAGTACTTC | CASSSLRARDYEQYF
15 | TRBJ2-5 | . | TRBV4-1 | . | TGCGCCAGCAGCCATCGAGCTAGTACCCAAGAGACCCAGTACTTC | CASSHRASTQETQYF
14 | TRBJ1-1 | . | TRBV6-5 | TRBD1 | TGTGCCAGCAGAGGACAGGGCTTAGCGTCTGAAGCTTTCTTT | CASRGQGLASEAFF
13 | TRBJ1-2 | . | TRBV19 | TRBD1 | TGTGCCAGTAGACTAGAGGGGGCGAATGGCTACACCTTC | CASRLEGANGYTF
16 | TRBJ1-5 | . | TRBV10-3 | . | TGTGCCATCAGTGATTTTGGGGGCCCTAACAATCAGCCCCAGCATTTT | CAISDFGGPNNQPQHF
11 | TRBJ2-1 | . | TRBV20-1 | . | TGCAGTGCCCCACGGCTGGGCGAGCAGTTCTTC | CSAPRLGEQFF
14 | TRBJ2-1 | . | TRBV27 | . | TGTGCCAGCAGTTTAGTCTCCCTTTACAATGAGCAGTTCTTC | CASSLVSLYNEQFF
19 | TRBJ2-2 | once | TRBV19 | TRBD2 | TGTGCCAGTAGTATCACGACGGTAGCGGGAGGGCCCAGCACCGGGGAGCTGTTTTTT | CASSITTVAGGPSTGELFF
15 | TRBJ2-5 | . | TRBV7-2 | . | TGTGCCAGCAGCTTTGGAGGGAATCGGGTACAGACCCAGTACTTC | CASSFGGNRVQTQYF
15 | TRBJ2-1 | . | TRBV6-1 | TRBD2 | TGTGCCAGCAGTGATAGCGGGGTCTCCTACAATGAGCAGTTCTTC | CASSDSGVSYNEQFF
14 | TRBJ1-2 | . | TRBV4-1 | . | TGCGCCAGCAGCCAAGATCGGGGAGCACCTGGCTACACCTTC | CASSQDRGAPGYTF
17 | TRBJ1-1 | . | TRBV11-2 | . | TGTGCCAGCACCGACATTATTCCGACCGTTACCAGGATATCAGCTTTCTTT | CASTDIIPTVTRISAFF
18 | TRBJ2-3 | once | TRBV11-3 | TRBD2 | TGTGCCAGCAGATCAGCCCCGGGACTAGCGGGGGGCACAGATACGCAGTATTTT | CASRSAPGLAGGTDTQYF
15 | TRBJ1-3 | . | TRBV5-4 | . | TGTGCCAGCAGCGTGATGGGGAGCTCTGGAAACACCATATATTTT | CASSVMGSSGNTIYF
13 | TRBJ2-3 | . | TRBV28 | . | TGTGCCAGCGGGACTCCTAGCACAGATACGCAGTATTTT | CASGTPSTDTQYF
16 | TRBJ2-3 | . | TRBV28 | TRBD2 | TGTGCCAGCACTCGTCTGACTAGCGGGACAACAGATACGCAGTATTTT | CASTRLTSGTTDTQYF
14 | TRBJ2-7 | once | TRBV4-1 | TRBD2 | TGCGCCAGCAGCCAAGATTGGGGGACTATCGAGCAGTACTTC | CASSQDWGTIEQYF
16 | TRBJ2-1 | . | TRBV6-6 | TRBD1 | TGTGCCAGCAGCGCCGACAGGGGGAAGACCTACAATGAGCAGTTCTTC | CASSADRGKTYNEQFF
15 | TRBJ2-1 | . | TRBV9 | . | TGTGCCAGCAGCGTCCGGGGGACCGCCTACAATGAGCAGTTCTTC | CASSVRGTAYNEQFF
13 | TRBJ2-3 | . | TRBV5-6 | . | TGTGCCAGCAGCCCTCCTAGCACAGATACGCAGTATTTT | CASSPPSTDTQYF
15 | TRBJ2-7 | . | TRBV4-1 | TRBD1 | TGCGCCAGCAGCCAAAAACCGGGACAGGGCTACGAGCAGTACTTC | CASSQKPGQGYEQYF
16 | TRBJ2-3 | . | TRBV5-1 | TRBD2 | TGCGCCAGCAGCTTCTCGGCTAGCGGGAGTTTAGATACGCAGTATTTT | CASSFSASGSLDTQYF
13 | TRBJ1-2 | once | TRBV11-2 | . | TGTGCCAGCAGCGGCTCCAACAACTATGGCTACACCTTC | CASSGSNNYGYTF
16 | TRBJ2-1 | . | TRBV19 | TRBD1 | TGTGCCAGTAGTATCGGCGGGACAGGGAGCTACAATGAGCAGTTCTTC | CASSIGGTGSYNEQFF
20 | TRBJ1-1 | . | TRBV4-1 | . | TGCGCCAGCAGCCTCCCCGGTATTCGTGCTGGGCCATACGAGAACACTGAAGCTTTCTTT | CASSLPGIRAGPYENTEAFF
15 | TRBJ1-1 | . | TRBV11-3 | . | TGTGCCAGCAGCCCTCGGACTGGGGGCGCGATTGAAGCTTTCTTT | CASSPRTGGAIEAFF
14 | TRBJ2-5 | . | TRBV28 | . | TGTGCCAGCAGCCCCTGGCGGAGCCAAGAGACCCAGTACTTC | CASSPWRSQETQYF
13 | TRBJ2-7 | . | TRBV11-3 | . | TGTGCCAGCAGCCTACCCACGGGAATCGAGCAGTACTTC | CASSLPTGIEQYF
12 | TRBJ2-1 | . | TRBV6-1 | . | TGTGCCAGCAGTGAATCTTACAATGAGCAGTTCTTC | CASSESYNEQFF
16 | TRBJ1-3 | once | TRBV28 | TRBD1 | TGTGCCAGCAGTGCTTACCCAGGGGGCTCTGGAAACACCATATATTTT | CASSAYPGGSGNTIYF
16 | TRBJ1-2 | . | TRBV28 | . | TGTGCCAGCAGTTTAAGTCTTACAGGGAGGGACGATGGCTACACCTTC | CASSLSLTGRDDGYTF
15 | TRBJ2-3 | . | TRBV7-3 | TRBD1 | TGTGCCAGCAGCTTACGACAGGGGGGCACAGATACGCAGTATTTT | CASSLRQGGTDTQYF
17 | TRBJ2-3 | . | TRBV7-6 | . | TGTGCCAGCAGCGGAGACGGGGGGACATTTAGCACAGATACGCAGTATTTT | CASSGDGGTFSTDTQYF
14 | TRBJ2-2 | . | TRBV7-3 | TRBD1 | TGTGCCAGCAGCCTAGGGACAGGCACCGGGGAGCTGTTTTTT | CASSLGTGTGELFF